This T cell receptor beta chain comes out of a study of T cell responses to AZD1222 COVID-19 vaccine. Study details: Pooling of second doses given at about 4 or about 12 weeks was done.

General study points: White British people made up most donors, females outnumbered males, and clonal diversity was possibly underestimated. Sampled repertoires all dated from after the peak T cell response. CD4 TCRs linked to vaccination spanned spike, dominating at 160-218 and 743-854.

Looked up from germline, CDR1 is SGHTA and CDR2 is FQGTGA. The CDR3 contains 13 residues. V lost 2 bases and J lost 10, with 12 bases in between. Worth noting for this clone: Its antigen is unidentified.

Sequenced by immunoSEQ multiplex PCR; TCRdb stores in-frame clones only, minus some. The sample lists approximately 130,000 clones, around 92% occurring once. The receptor was isolated from an adult in good health. The input for sequencing was peripheral blood, taken on day 0 of AZD1222 vaccination. The chain has TRBV7-3 and TRBJ2-1; D not certain. CDR3 amino acids: CASSLRRLGEQFF. The CDR3 nucleotides are TGTGCCAGCAGCTTACGGCGGCTGGGGGAGCAGTTCTTC.